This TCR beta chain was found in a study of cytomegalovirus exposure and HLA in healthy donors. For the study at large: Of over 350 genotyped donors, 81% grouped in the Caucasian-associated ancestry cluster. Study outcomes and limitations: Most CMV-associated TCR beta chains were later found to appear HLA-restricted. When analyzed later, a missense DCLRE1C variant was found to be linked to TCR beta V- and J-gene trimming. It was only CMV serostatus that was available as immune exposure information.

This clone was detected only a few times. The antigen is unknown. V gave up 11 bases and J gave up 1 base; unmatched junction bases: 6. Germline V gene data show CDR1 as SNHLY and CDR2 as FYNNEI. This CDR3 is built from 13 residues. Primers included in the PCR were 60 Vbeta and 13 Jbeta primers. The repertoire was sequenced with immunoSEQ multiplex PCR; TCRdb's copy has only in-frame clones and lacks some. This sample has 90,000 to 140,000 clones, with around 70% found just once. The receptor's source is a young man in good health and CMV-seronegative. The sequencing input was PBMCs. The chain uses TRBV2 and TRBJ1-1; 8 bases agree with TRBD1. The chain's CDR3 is CASTGEQNTEAFF. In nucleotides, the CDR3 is TGTGCCTCGACAGGGGAACAGAACACTGAAGCTTTCTTT.